Presented here are 26 T cell receptor beta chains from one specimen sequenced in a study of T cells after posttransplantation cyclophosphamide. Data came from immunoSEQ multiplex PCR; TCRdb stores just in-frame clones and leaves some out. This repertoire shows 15,000 to 20,000 clones, around nine tenths found once; its top ten account for about 0.54%. Treatment was busulfan-fludarabine conditioning, a marrow graft, and cyclophosphamide on days +3 and +4. Sequenced material: CD4+ T cells sorted from blood, taken after allogeneic stem cell transplant with posttransplant cyclophosphamide. The receptor set was obtained from a male patient aged 60 to 75 who received an allogeneic stem cell transplant from a related donor and was CMV-positive. Certain T cells may be donor cells from the graft.

This sequence joins TRBV2 and TRBJ2-3; 7 positions match TRBD1. Germline CDR1 reads SNHLY; CDR2 reads FYNNEI. With 10 bases clipped from V and 1 base from J, the junction kept 2 bases outside the gene matches. This CDR3 comprises 12 residues. The CDR3, as DNA: TGTGCCACAGGACAGGGCACAGATACGCAGTATTTT. Translating gives CATGQGTDTQYF.

V is TRBV4-1 and J is TRBJ2-3, with D possibly TRBD1 on 6 matching bases. In germline, CDR1 is MGHRA, CDR2 YSYEKL. V shed 6 bases and J shed 2 bases, with 12 bases lying between them. The length of the CDR3 is 14 residues. This CDR3 reads CASRHRDPTDTQYF. CDR3 coding DNA: TGCGCCAGCAGGCACAGGGACCCCACAGATACGCAGTATTTT.

This clone was picked up one time. The DNA for the CDR3 is TGCGCCAGCAGCTCGAGCCCGGGGGAGGCCACAGATACGCAGTATTTT. It codes for CASSSSPGEATDTQYF. The rearrangement uses TRBV4-1 and TRBJ2-3; tentatively, D is TRBD2 (6 bases). Trimming took off 5 bases at V and 2 bases at J, with 17 bases between the two ends. There are 16 residues in the CDR3. Germline loops: CDR1 MGHRA, CDR2 YSYEKL.

This rearrangement joins TRBV29-1 to TRBJ1-3; D is undetermined. Trimming removed 5 bases at V and 0 bases at J, with 11 bases between. Germline CDR1 and CDR2: SQVTM and ANQGSEA. This CDR3 region has 14 residues. CDR3 nucleotides: TGCAGCGTTCGGGGTGGGAGCTCTGGAAACACCATATATTTT. It codes for CSVRGGSSGNTIYF.

The V gene is TRBV19, the J gene TRBJ2-6; D ambiguous. The CDR3 extends over 16 amino acids. Germline V gene lookup returns CDR1 LNHDA and CDR2 SQIVND (reference sequence). Deletions cut 6 bases from V and 0 bases from J, with 12 bases between. The CDR3 spells CASRVAGISGANVLTF. Here the CDR3 DNA reads TGTGCCAGTAGGGTCGCAGGAATCTCTGGGGCCAACGTCCTGACTTTC.

The genes are TRBV9 and TRBJ2-5; no clear D gene. This CDR3 spans 12 amino acids. The germline CDR1 and CDR2 sequences are SGDLS and YYNGEE. The V end was cut by 2 bases, the J end by 3 bases, with 5 bases between. The CDR3 spells CASSVFEETQYF. CDR3 sequence (DNA): TGTGCCAGCAGCGTTTTCGAAGAGACCCAGTACTTC.

This chain links TRBV30 with TRBJ1-2; D unresolved. V was pared by 5 bases and J by 6 bases, with 16 bases between. Germline loops: CDR1 GTSNPN, CDR2 SVGIG (reference sequence). This CDR3 region has 13 residues. The CDR3 here is CAWGRTLGNGYTF. CDR3 in DNA: TGTGCCTGGGGTAGGACTTTGGGGAATGGCTACACCTTC.

The chain combines TRBV10-3 with TRBJ2-5; D might be TRBD2 (7 bases). Germline V CDR1 and CDR2: ENHRY, SYGVKD. Trimming took 10 bases from V and 10 from J, leaving 22 bases between them. The length of the CDR3 is 13 residues. CDR3 DNA: TGTGCCACAGGGGCCGGTCGGGAGGACAGCCAGTACTTC. Translated: CATGAGREDSQYF.

This sequence joins TRBV19 and TRBJ2-1, with 14 positions matching TRBD2. Unmatched junction bases numbered 5, after V lost 4 bases and J lost 3 bases. The CDR3 runs to 17 residues. The germline V gene has CDR1 LNHDA and CDR2 SQIVND (reference sequence). The CDR3 DNA sequence: TGTGCCAGTAGTAAACTGGGACTAGCGGGGGTCTACAATGAGCAGTTCTTC. The encoded protein is CASSKLGLAGVYNEQFF.

V is TRBV7-2 and J is TRBJ1-1; 8 bases align to TRBD1. The CDR3 covers 16 residues. Germline V CDR1 and CDR2: SGHTA, FQGNSA. The J segment lost 3 bases and the V segment lost 2 bases, leaving 8 bases of the junction unmatched. The CDR3 spells CASSLWADRDDTEAFF. The DNA for the CDR3 is TGTGCCAGCAGCTTATGGGCGGACAGGGACGACACTGAAGCTTTCTTT.

The V gene is TRBV11-2, the J gene TRBJ1-4, with 8 bases that match TRBD1. V trimming: 5 bases; J trimming: 8 bases; junction bases outside the gene matches: 7. Germline CDR1 and CDR2: SGHAT and FQNNGV. This CDR3 is 14 amino acids long. The CDR3 reads CASSLGQGGEKLFF. The CDR3 nucleotides are TGTGCCAGCAGCCTTGGACAGGGCGGCGAAAAACTGTTTTTT.

The rearrangement uses TRBV9 and TRBJ2-1; TRBD1 might be the D (6 bases). Trimming shortened V by 2 bases and J by 6 bases, and 15 bases separated the two germline ends. The CDR3 consists of 15 residues. Germline V gene lookup returns CDR1 SGDLS and CDR2 YYNGEE. The CDR3 DNA reads TGTGCCAGCAGCGTCCTGACAGGAGAACTCAATGAGCAGTTCTTC. The encoded protein is CASSVLTGELNEQFF.

This clone was picked up a small number of times. The chain recombines TRBV4-2 with TRBJ2-7, with TRBD2 matching 11 bases. Germline V gives CDR1 LGHNA, CDR2 YNFKEQ. V dropped 6 bases and J dropped 0; count of bases not matched to a gene: 10. This CDR3 is built from 17 residues. In DNA, the CDR3 is TGTGCCAGCAGTTTCACCGGGACTAGCGGCAGCTCCTACGAGCAGTACTTC. It codes for CASSFTGTSGSSYEQYF.

This chain uses TRBV6-1 with TRBJ1-5; no definite D call. The germline V gene has CDR1 MNHNS and CDR2 SASEGT. This CDR3 has 18 amino acids. V lost 3 bases, J lost 0 bases, and 18 bases lay in between. CDR3 in DNA: TGTGCCAGCAGTGACCGGGCGGGGTATATCGATAGCAATCAGCCCCAGCATTTT. This translates into CASSDRAGYIDSNQPQHF.

V and J are TRBV18 and TRBJ1-4; D is undetermined. There are 14 residues in the CDR3. The V and J ends lost 1 base and 7 bases respectively, with 10 bases between them. The germline CDR1 and CDR2 sequences are KGHSH and LQKENI. The chain's CDR3 is CASSPQGRGEKLFF. CDR3 nucleotides: TGTGCCAGCTCACCACAGGGCCGGGGTGAAAAACTGTTTTTT.

The rearrangement uses TRBV7-3 and TRBJ1-2; 8 bases match TRBD1. Per germline, CDR1 SGHTA and CDR2 FQGTGA. V was pared by 6 bases and J by 7 bases, with 7 bases of the junction left unmatched. This CDR3 has 13 amino acids. In nucleotides, the CDR3 is TGTGCCAGCAGTCCGGGACAGGCGGGTGGCTACACCTTC. Amino acid sequence: CASSPGQAGGYTF. Looking up the rest from reference TRBV7-3 and TRBJ1-2 gives the full variable domain: GAGVSQTPSNKVTEKGKYVELRCDPISGHTALYWYRQSLGQGPEFLIYFQGTGAADDSGLPNDRFFAVRPEGSVSTLKIQRTERGDSAVYLCASSPGQAGGYTFGSGTRLTVV.

The chain combines TRBV11-1 with TRBJ2-3; 7 nucleotides line up with TRBD2. V shed 5 bases, J shed 7 bases, and the junction held 12 bases outside the gene matches. The CDR3 has 15 amino acids. The germline gives CDR1 SGHAT, CDR2 FQDESV (reference sequence). CDR3 region: CASSIEVAGRNTQYF. The DNA for the CDR3 is TGTGCCAGCAGCATAGAGGTAGCGGGCCGGAATACGCAGTATTTT.

This chain links TRBV5-1 with TRBJ1-1; D is undetermined. The germline gives CDR1 SGHRS, CDR2 YFSETQ. With 5 bases removed from V and 1 base from J, the gap between germline ends came to 9 bases. The CDR3 has 13 amino acids. The CDR3, as DNA: TGCGCCAGCAGTAACTCTGGGAACACTGAAGCTTTCTTT. Protein product: CASSNSGNTEAFF.

CDR3 amino acids: CSAITSTGSYEQYF. Here the CDR3 DNA reads TGCAGCGCCATCACTTCAACAGGGTCCTACGAGCAGTACTTC. This chain uses TRBV29-1 with TRBJ2-7; TRBD1 is a possible D gene (6 bases). This CDR3 has 14 residues. In germline, CDR1 is SQVTM, CDR2 ANQGSEA. V was trimmed by 7 bases and J by 1 base, leaving 17 bases between them.

The chain carries TRBV19 and TRBJ2-7, with D possibly being TRBD1 (7 bases). The V end lost 0 bases, the J end lost 7 bases, and 13 bases lay between the germline ends. The CDR3 has 14 residues. Germline assignment: CDR1 LNHDA and CDR2 SQIVND (reference sequence). The CDR3 loop reads CASSIDHQGGEQYF. The CDR3 bases are TGTGCCAGTAGTATAGATCATCAGGGGGGAGAGCAGTACTTC.

This sequence joins TRBV7-9 and TRBJ2-2, with 7 positions matching TRBD1. With 5 bases clipped from V and 6 bases from J, the junction kept 6 bases outside the gene matches. Germline values: CDR1 SEHNR, CDR2 FQNEAQ (reference sequence). This CDR3 contains 14 residues. CDR3 DNA sequence: TGTGCCAGCAGCAGACAGGGTGGCGCCGGGGAGCTGTTTTTT. It is translated as CASSRQGGAGELFF.

The chain combines TRBV5-1 with TRBJ2-6, with D possibly matching TRBD2 (6 bases). Germline V gene sequence: CDR1 SGHRS, CDR2 YFSETQ. The length of the CDR3 is 19 residues. Trimming cost V 0 bases and J 2 bases, with 18 bases left between them. The CDR3 loop reads CASSLGEALRWAGANVLTF. Written as DNA, the CDR3 is TGCGCCAGCAGCTTGGGGGAGGCCCTGAGATGGGCTGGGGCCAACGTCCTGACTTTC.

The chain links TRBV5-3 to TRBJ2-6; no definite D call. TRBV5-3 is placed among ORFs of uncertain function. This CDR3 is 14 amino acids long. Deletions cut 4 bases from V and 0 bases from J, with 5 bases between. This CDR3 reads CARSDNSGANVLTF. The DNA of the CDR3 is TGTGCCAGAAGCGACAACTCTGGGGCCAACGTCCTGACTTTC.

For the CDR3, the DNA is TGCGCCAGCAGCTTCACTGCCGCGACTGAAGCTTTCTTT. The encoded protein is CASSFTAATEAFF. The V call is TRBV5-1, the J call TRBJ1-1, with D unresolved. The CDR3 runs 13 residues. With 2 bases removed from V and 5 bases from J, the gap between germline ends came to 10 bases. Germline V lookup: CDR1 SGHRS, CDR2 YFSETQ. Based on the CDR3 plus reference TRBV5-1 and TRBJ1-1, the full variable domain is KAGVTQTPRYLIKTRGQQVTLSCSPISGHRSVSWYQQTPGQGLQFLFEYFSETQRNKGNFPGRFSGRQFSNSRSEMNVSTLELGDSALYLCASSFTAATEAFFGQGTRLTVV.

The rearrangement joins TRBV28 to TRBJ2-2; D might be TRBD1 (6 bases). V gave up 6 bases and J gave up 6 bases, with 14 bases separating them. This CDR3 has 14 residues. Germline CDR1 is MDHEN and CDR2 is SYDVKM. The CDR3 spells CASRINRAPGELFF. The CDR3 coding sequence is TGTGCCAGCAGGATAAACAGGGCCCCCGGGGAGCTGTTTTTT.

This chain links TRBV19 with TRBJ1-5; no definite D call. This CDR3 has 16 amino acids. CDR1 and CDR2 (germline): LNHDA, SQIVND (reference sequence). The V and J ends lost 3 bases and 1 base respectively, with 13 bases between them. The CDR3 reads CASSITGGVSNQPQHF. The CDR3 DNA sequence: TGTGCCAGTAGTATTACTGGAGGAGTGAGCAATCAGCCCCAGCATTTT.